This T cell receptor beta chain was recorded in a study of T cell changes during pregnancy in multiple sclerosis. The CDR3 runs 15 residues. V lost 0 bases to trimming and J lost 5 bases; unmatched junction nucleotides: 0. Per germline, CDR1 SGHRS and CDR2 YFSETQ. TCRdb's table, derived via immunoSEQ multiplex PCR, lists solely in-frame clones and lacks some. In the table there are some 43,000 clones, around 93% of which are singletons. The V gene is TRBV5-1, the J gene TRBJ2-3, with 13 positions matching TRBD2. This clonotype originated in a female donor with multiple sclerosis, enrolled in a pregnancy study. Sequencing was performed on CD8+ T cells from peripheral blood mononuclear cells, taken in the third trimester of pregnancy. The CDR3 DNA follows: TGCGCCAGCAGCTTGGGGACTAGCGGGAGAGATACGCAGTATTTT. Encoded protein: CASSLGTSGRDTQYF.